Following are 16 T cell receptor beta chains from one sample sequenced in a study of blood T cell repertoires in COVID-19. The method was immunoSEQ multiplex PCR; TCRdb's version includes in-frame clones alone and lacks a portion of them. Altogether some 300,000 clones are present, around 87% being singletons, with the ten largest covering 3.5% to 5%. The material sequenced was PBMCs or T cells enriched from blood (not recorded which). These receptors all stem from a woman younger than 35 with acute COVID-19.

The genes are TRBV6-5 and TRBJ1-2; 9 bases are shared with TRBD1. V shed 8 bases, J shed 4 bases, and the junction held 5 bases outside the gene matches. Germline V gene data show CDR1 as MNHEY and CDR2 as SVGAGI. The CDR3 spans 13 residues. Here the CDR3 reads CASHRGLRYGYTF. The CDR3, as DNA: TGTGCCAGCCACAGGGGGCTCCGCTATGGCTACACCTTC.

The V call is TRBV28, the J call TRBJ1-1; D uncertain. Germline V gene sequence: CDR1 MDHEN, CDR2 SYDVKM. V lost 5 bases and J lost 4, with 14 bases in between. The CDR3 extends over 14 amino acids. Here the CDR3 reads CASSAVSEGTEAFF. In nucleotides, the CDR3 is TGTGCCAGCAGTGCAGTCTCTGAGGGCACTGAAGCTTTCTTT.

CDR3 region: CASSPPSGGNTIYF. CDR3 in DNA: TGTGCCAGCAGCCCACCCAGCGGGGGAAACACCATATATTTT. V is TRBV11-2 and J is TRBJ1-3; D ambiguous. Trimming pared 5 bases from V and 4 bases from J, leaving 12 bases between. The CDR3 extends over 14 amino acids. Per germline, CDR1 SGHAT and CDR2 FQNNGV.

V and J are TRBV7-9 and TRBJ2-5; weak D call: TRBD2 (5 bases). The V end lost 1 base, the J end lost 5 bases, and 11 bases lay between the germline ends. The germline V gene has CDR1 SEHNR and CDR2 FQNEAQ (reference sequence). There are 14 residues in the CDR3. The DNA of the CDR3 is TGTGCCAGCAGCTTAGAAGGAGGAGAGGAGACCCAGTACTTC. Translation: CASSLEGGEETQYF.

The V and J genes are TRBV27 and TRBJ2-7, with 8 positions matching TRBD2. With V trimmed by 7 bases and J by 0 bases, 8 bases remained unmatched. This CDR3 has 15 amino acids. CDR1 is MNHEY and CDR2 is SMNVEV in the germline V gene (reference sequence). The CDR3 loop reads CASKAGLGSSYEQYF. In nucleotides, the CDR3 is TGTGCCAGCAAGGCGGGACTAGGGAGCTCCTACGAGCAGTACTTC.

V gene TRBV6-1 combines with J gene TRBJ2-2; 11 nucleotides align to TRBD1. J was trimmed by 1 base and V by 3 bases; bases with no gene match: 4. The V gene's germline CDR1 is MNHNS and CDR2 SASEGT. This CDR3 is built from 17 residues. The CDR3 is CASSEGQGVGNTGELFF. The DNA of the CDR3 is TGTGCCAGCAGTGAGGGACAGGGGGTAGGGAACACCGGGGAGCTGTTTTTT.

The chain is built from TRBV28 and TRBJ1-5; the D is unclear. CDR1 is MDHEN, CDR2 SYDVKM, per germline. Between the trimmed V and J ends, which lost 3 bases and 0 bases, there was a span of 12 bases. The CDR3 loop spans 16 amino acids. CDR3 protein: CASSFVKGDSNQPQHF. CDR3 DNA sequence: TGTGCCAGCAGTTTTGTGAAGGGAGATAGCAATCAGCCCCAGCATTTT.

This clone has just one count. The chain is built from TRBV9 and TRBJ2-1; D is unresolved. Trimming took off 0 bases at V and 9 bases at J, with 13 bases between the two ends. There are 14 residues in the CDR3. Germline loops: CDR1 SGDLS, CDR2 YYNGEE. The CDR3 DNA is TGTGCCAGCAGCGTAGGGTCCTACCTGAGTGAGCAGTTCTTC. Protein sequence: CASSVGSYLSEQFF.

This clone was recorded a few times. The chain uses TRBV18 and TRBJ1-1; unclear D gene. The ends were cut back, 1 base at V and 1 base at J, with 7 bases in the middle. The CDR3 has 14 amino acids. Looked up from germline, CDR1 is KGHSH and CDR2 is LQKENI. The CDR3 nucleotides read TGTGCCAGCTCACCACTGGCACAGAACACTGAAGCTTTCTTT. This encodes CASSPLAQNTEAFF.

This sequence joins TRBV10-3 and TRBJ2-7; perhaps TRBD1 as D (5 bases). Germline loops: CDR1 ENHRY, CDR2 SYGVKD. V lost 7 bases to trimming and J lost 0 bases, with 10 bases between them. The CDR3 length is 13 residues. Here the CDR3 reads CAIKDTDSYEQYF. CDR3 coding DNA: TGTGCCATCAAGGACACGGACTCCTACGAGCAGTACTTC.

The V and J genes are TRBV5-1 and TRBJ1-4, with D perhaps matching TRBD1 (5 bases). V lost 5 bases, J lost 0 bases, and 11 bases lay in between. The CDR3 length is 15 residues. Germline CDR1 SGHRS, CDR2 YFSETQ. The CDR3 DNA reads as TGCGCCAGCAGTTCGGGGGTGGCAACTAATGAAAAACTGTTTTTT. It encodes CASSSGVATNEKLFF.

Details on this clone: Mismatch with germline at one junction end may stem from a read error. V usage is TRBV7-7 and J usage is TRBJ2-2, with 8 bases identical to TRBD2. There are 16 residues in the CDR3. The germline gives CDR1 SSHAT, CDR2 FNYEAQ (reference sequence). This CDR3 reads CASSLGSGGNTGELFF. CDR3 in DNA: TGTGCTAGCAGCTTAGGGAGCGGGGGGAACACCGGGGAGCTGTTTTTT.

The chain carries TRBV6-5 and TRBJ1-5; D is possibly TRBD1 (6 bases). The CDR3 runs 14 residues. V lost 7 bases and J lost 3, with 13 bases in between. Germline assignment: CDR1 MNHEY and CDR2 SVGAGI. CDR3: CASTAGGPNQPQHF. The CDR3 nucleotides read TGTGCCAGCACCGCCGGGGGGCCCAATCAGCCCCAGCATTTT.

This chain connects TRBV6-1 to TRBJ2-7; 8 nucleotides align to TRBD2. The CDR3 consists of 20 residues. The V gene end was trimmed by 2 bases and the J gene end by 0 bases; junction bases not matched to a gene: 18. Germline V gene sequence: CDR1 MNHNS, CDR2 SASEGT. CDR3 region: CASSESPTKRETRSSYEQYF. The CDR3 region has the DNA TGTGCCAGCAGTGAATCACCTACTAAGCGGGAGACTAGAAGCTCCTACGAGCAGTACTTC.

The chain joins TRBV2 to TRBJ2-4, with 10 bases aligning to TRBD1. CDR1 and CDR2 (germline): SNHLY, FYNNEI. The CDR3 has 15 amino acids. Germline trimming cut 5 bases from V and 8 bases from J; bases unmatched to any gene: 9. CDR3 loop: CASSRPGTGVDIQYF. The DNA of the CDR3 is TGTGCCAGCAGTCGTCCCGGGACAGGGGTTGACATTCAGTACTTC. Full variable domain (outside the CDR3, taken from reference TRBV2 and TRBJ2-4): EPEVTQTPSHQVTQMGQEVILRCVPISNHLYFYWYRQILGQKVEFLVSFYNNEISEKSEIFDDQFSVERPDGSNFTLKIRSTKLEDSAMYFCASSRPGTGVDIQYFGAGTRLSVL.

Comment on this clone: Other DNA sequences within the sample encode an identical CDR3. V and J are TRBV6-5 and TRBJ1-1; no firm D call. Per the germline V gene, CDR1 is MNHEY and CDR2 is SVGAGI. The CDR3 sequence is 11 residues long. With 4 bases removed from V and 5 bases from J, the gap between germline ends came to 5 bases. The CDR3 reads CASSSFTEAFF. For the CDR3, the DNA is TGTGCCAGCAGTTCCTTTACTGAAGCTTTCTTT.